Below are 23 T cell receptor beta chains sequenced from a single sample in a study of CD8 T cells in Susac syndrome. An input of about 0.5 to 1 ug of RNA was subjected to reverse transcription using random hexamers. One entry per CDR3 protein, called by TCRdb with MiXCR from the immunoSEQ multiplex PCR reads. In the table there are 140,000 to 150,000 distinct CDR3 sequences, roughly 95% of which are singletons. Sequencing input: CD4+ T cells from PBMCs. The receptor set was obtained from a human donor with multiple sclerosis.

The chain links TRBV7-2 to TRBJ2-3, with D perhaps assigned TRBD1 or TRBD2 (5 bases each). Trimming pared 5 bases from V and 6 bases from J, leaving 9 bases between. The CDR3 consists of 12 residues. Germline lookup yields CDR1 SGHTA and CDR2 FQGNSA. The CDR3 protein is CASSRWGDTQYF. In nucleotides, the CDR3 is TGTGCCAGCAGCCGCTGGGGGGATACGCAGTATTTT.

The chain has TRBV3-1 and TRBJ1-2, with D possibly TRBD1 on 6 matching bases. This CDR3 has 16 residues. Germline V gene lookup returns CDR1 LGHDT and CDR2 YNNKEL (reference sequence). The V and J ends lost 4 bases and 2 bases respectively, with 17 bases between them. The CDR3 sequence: CASSLGPRGGNYGYTF. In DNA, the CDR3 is TGTGCCAGCAGCCTTGGGCCCAGGGGAGGCAACTATGGCTACACCTTC.

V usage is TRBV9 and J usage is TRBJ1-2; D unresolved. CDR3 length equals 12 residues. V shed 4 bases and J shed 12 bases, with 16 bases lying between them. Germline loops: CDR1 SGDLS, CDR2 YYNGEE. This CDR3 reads CASSPIGGKDTF. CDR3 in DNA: TGTGCCAGCAGCCCAATAGGAGGGAAGGACACCTTC.

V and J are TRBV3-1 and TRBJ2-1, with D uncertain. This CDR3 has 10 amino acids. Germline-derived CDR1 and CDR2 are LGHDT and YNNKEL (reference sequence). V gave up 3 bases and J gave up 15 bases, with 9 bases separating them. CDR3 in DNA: TGTGCCAGCAGCCATCCCCCCCGGTTCTTC. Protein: CASSHPPRFF.

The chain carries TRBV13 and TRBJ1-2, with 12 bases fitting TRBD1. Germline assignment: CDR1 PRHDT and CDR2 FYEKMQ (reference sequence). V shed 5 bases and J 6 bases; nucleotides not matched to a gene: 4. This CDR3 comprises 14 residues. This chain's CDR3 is CASSKGQGAHGYTF. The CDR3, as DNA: TGTGCCAGCAGCAAGGGACAGGGGGCGCATGGCTACACCTTC.

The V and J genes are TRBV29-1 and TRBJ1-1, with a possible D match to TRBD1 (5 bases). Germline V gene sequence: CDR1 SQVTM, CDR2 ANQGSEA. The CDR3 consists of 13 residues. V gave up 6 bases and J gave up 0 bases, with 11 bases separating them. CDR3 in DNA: TGCAGCGTCGCCCAGGGACTGAACACTGAAGCTTTCTTT. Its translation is CSVAQGLNTEAFF. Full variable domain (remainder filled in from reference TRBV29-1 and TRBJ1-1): SAVISQKPSRDICQRGTSLTIQCQVDSQVTMMFWYRQQPGQSLTLIATANQGSEATYESGFVIDKFPISRPNLTFSTLTVSNMSPEDSSIYLCSVAQGLNTEAFFGQGTRLTVV.

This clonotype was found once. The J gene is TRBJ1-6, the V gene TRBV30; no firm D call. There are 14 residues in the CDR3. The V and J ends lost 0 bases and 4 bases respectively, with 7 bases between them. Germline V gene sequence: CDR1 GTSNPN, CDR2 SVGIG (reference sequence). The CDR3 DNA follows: TGTGCCTGGAGTGTAAATCCGTATAATTCACCCCTCCACTTT. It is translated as CAWSVNPYNSPLHF.

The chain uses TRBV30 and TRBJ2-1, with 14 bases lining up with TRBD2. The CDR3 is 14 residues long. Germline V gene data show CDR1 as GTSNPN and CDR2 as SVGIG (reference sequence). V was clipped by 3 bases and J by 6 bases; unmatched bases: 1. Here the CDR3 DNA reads TGTGCCTGGAGCGGGACTAGCGGGGGCAATGAGCAGTTCTTC. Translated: CAWSGTSGGNEQFF.

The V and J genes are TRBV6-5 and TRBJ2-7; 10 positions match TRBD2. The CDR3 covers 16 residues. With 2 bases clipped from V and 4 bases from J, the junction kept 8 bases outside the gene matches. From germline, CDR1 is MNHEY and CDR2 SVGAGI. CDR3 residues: CASSYVGASGSYEQYF. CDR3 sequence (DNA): TGTGCCAGCAGTTACGTTGGGGCTAGCGGGAGTTACGAGCAGTACTTC.

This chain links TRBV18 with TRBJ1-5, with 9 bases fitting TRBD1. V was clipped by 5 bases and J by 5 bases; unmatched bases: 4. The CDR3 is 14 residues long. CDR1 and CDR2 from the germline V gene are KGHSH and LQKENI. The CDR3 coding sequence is TGTGCCAGCTCAACGACAGGGGGGCATCAGCCCCAGCATTTT. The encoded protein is CASSTTGGHQPQHF.

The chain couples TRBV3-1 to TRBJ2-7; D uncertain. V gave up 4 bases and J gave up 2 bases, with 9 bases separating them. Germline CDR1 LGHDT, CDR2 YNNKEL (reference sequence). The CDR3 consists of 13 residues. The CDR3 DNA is TGTGCCAGCAGCCGGTCTGCGGCCTACGAGCAGTACTTC. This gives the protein CASSRSAAYEQYF.

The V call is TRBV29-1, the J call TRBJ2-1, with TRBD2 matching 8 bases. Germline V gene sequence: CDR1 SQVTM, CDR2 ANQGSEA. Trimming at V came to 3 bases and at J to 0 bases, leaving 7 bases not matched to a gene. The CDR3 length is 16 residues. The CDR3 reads CSVEPTSGPSYNEQFF. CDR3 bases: TGCAGCGTTGAGCCCACTAGCGGCCCCTCCTACAATGAGCAGTTCTTC.

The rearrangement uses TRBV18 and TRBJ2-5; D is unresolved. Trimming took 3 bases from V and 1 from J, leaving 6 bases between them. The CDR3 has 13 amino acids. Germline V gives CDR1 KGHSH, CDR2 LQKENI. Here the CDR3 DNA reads TGTGCCAGCTCACCGGAGCTCCAAGAGACCCAGTACTTC. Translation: CASSPELQETQYF.

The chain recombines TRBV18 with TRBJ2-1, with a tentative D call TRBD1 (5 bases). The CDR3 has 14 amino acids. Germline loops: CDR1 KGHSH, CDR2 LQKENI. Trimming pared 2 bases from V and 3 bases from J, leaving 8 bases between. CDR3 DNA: TGTGCCAGCTCACCAGGGGCGGACTACAATGAGCAGTTCTTC. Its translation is CASSPGADYNEQFF.

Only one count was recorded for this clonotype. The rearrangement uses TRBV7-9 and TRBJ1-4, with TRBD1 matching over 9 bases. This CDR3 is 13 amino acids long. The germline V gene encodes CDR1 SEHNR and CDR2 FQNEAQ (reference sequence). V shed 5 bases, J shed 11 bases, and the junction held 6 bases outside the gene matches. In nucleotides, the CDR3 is TGTGCCAGCAGCCGCGGACAGGGGTTCAAACTGTTTTTT. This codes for CASSRGQGFKLFF.

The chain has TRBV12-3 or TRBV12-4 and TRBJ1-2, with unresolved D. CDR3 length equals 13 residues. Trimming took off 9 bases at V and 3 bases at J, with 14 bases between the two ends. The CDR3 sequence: CASFKGGYYGYTF. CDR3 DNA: TGTGCCAGTTTCAAGGGAGGTTACTATGGCTACACCTTC.

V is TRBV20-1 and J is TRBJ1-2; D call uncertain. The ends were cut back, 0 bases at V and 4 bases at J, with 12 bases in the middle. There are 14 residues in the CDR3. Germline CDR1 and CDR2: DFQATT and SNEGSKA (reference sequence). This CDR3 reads CSARDRRPIYGYTF. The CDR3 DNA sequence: TGCAGTGCTAGAGATCGACGGCCTATCTATGGCTACACCTTC.

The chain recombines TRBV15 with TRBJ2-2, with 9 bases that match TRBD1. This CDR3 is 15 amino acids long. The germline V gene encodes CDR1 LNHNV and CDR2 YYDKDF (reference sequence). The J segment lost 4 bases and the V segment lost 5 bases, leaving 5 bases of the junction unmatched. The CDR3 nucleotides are TGTGCCACCAGCTCTGCACAGGGGGCCACCGGGGAGCTGTTTTTT. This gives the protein CATSSAQGATGELFF.

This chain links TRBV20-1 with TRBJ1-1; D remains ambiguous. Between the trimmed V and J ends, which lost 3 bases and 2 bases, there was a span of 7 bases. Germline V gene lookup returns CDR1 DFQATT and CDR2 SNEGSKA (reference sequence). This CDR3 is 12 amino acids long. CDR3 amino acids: CSASYSNTEAFF. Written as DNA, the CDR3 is TGCAGTGCTAGTTACAGTAACACTGAAGCTTTCTTT.

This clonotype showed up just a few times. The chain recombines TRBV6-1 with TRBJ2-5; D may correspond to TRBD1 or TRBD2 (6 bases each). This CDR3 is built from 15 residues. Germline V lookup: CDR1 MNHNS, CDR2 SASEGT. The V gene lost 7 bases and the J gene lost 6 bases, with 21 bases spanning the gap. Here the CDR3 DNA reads TGTGCCAGCACGGGGGCACTGACGGGCCAGAAGACCCAGTACTTC. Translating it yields CASTGALTGQKTQYF.

CDR3 nucleotides: TGTGCCAGCAGTCCGGGACTAGCGGGGCCGGGTGAGCAGTTCTTC. Encoded protein: CASSPGLAGPGEQFF. The chain combines TRBV12-3 or TRBV12-4 with TRBJ2-1; the match to TRBD2 covers 13 bases. The V gene end was trimmed by 5 bases and the J gene end by 9 bases; junction bases not matched to a gene: 7. The CDR3 runs 15 residues.

In DNA, the CDR3 is TGTGCCAGCAGCCAGCGGTCCGGGACAGCTAACTATGGCTACACCTTC. Protein product: CASSQRSGTANYGYTF. V and J are TRBV3-1 and TRBJ1-2; TRBD1 matches at 7 bases. The V and J ends lost 3 bases and 0 bases, in that order; junction bases with no gene match: 7. The germline CDR1 and CDR2 sequences are LGHDT and YNNKEL (reference sequence). This CDR3 is 16 amino acids long.

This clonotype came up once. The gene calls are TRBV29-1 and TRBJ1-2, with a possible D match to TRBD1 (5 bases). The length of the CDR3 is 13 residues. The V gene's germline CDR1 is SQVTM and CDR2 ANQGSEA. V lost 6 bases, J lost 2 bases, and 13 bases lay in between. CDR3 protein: CSVTGHPNYGYTF. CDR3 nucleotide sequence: TGCAGCGTCACGGGGCACCCCAACTATGGCTACACCTTC.